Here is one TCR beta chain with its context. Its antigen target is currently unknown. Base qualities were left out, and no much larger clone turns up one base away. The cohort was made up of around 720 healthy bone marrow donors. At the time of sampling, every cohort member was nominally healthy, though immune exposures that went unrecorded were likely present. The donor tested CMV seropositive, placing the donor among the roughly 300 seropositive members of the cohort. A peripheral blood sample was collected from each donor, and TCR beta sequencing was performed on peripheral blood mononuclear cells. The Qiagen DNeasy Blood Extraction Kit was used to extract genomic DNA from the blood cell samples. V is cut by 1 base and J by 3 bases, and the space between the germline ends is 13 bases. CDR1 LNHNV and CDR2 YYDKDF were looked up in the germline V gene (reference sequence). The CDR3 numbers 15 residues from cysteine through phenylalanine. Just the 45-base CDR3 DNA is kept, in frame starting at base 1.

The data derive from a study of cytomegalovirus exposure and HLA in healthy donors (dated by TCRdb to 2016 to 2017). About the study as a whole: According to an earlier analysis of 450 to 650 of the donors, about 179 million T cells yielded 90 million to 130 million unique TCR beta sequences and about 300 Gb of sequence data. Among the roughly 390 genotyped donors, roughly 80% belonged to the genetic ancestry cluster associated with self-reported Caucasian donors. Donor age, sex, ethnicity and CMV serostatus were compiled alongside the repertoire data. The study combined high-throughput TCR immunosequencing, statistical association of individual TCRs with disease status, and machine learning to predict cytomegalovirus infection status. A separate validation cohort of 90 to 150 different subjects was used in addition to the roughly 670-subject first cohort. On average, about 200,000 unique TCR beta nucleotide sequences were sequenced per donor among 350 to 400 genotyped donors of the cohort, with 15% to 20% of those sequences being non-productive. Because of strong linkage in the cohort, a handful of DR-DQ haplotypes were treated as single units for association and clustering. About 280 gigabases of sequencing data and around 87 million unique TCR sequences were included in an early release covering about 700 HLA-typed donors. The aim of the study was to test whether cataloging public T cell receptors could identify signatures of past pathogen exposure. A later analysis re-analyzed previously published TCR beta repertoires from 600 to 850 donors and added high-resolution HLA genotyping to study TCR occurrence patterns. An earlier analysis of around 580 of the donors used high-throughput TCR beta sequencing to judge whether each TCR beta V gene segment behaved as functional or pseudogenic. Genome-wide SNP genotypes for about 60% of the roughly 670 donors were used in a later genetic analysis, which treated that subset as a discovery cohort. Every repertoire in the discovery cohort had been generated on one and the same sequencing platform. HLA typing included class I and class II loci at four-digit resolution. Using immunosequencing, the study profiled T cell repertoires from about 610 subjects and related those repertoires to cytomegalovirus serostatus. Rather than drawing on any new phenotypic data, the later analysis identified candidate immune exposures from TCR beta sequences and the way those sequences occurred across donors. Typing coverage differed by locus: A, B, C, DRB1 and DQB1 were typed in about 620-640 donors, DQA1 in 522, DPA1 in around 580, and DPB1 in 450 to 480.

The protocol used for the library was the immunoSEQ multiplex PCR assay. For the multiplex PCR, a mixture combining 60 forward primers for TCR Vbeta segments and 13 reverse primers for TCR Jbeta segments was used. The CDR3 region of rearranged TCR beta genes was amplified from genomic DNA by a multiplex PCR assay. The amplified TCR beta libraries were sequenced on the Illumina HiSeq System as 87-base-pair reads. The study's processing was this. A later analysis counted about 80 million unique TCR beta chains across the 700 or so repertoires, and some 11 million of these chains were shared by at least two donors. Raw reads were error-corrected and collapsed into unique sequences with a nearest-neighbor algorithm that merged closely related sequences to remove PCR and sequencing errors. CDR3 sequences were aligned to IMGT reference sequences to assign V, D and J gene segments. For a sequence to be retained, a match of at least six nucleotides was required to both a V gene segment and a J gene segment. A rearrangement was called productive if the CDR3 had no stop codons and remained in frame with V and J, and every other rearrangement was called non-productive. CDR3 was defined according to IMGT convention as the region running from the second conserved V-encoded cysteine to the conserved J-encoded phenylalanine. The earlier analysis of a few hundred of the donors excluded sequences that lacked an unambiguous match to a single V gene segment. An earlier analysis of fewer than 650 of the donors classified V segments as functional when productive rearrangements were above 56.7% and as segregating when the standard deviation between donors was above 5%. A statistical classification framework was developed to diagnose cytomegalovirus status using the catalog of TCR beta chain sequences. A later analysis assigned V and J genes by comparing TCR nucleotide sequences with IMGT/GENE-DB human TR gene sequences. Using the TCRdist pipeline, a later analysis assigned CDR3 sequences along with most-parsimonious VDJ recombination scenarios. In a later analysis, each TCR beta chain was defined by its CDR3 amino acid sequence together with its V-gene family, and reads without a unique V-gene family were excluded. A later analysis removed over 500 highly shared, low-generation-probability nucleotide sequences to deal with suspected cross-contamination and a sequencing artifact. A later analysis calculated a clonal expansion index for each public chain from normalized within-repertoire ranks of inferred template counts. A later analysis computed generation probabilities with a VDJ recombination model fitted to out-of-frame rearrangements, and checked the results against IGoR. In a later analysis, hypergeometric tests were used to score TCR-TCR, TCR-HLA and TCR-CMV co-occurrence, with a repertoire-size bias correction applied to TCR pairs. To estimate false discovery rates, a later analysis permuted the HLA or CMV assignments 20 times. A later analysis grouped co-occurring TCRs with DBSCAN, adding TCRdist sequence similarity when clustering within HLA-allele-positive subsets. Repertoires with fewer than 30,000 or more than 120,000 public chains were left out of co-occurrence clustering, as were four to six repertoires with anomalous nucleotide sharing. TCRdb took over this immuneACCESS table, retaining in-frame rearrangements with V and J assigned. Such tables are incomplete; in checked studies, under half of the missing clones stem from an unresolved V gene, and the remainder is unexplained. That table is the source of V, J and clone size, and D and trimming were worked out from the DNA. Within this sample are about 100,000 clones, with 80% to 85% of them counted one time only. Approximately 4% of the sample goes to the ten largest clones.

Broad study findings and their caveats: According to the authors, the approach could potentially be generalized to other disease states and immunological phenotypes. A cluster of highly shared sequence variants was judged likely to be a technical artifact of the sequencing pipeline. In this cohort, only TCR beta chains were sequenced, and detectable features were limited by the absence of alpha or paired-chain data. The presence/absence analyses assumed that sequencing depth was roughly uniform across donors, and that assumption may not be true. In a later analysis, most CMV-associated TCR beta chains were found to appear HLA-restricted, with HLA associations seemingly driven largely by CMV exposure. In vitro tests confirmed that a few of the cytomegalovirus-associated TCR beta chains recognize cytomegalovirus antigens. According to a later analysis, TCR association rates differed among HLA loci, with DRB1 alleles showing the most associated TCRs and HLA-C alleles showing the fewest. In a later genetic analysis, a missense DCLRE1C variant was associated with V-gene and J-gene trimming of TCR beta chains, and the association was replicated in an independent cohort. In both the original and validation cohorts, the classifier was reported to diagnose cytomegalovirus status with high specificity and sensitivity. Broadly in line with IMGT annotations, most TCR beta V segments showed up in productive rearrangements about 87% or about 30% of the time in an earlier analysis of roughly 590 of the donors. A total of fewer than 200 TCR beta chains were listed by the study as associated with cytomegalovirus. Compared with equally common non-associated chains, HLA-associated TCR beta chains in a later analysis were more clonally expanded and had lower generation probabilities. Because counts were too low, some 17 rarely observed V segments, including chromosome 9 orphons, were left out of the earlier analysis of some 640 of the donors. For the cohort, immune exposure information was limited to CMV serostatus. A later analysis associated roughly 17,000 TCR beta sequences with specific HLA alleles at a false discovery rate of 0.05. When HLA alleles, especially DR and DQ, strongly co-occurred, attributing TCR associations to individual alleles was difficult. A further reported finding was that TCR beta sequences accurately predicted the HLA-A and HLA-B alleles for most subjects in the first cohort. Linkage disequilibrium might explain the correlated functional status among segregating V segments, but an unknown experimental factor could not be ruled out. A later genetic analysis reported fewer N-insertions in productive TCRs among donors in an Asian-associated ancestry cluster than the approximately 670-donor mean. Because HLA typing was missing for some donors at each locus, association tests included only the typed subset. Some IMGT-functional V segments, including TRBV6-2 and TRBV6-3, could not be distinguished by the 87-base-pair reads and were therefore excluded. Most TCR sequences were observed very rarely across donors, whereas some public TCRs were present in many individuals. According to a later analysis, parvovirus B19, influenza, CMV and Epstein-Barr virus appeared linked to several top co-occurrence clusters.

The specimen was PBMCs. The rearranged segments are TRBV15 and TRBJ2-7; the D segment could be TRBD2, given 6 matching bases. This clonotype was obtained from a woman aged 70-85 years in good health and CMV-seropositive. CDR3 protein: CATSRGRGTLYEQYF. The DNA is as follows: TGTGCCACCAGCAGAGGACGGGGGACTCTCTACGAGCAGTACTTC. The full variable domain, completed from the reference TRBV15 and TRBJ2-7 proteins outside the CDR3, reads DAMVIQNPRYQVTQFGKPVTLSCSQTLNHNVMYWYQQKSSQAPKLLFHYYDKDFNNEADTPDNFQSRRPNTSFCFLDIRSPGLGDTAMYLCATSRGRGTLYEQYFGPGTRLTVT.